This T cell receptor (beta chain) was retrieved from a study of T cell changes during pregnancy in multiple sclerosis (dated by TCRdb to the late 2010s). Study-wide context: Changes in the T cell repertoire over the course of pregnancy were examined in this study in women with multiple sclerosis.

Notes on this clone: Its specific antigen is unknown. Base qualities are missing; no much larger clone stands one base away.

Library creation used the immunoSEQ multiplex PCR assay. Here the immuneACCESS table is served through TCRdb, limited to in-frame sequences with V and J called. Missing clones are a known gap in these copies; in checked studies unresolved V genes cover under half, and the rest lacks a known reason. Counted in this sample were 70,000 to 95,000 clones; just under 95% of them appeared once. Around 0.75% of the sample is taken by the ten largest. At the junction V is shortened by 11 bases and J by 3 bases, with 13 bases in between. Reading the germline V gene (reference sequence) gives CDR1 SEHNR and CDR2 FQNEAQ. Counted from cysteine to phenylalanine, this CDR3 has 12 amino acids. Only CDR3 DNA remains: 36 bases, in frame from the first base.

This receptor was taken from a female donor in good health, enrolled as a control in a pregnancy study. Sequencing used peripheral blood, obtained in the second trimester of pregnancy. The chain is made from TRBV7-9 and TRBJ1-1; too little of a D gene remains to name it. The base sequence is TGTGCCTCCACGAGGGTGGACACTGAAGCTTTCTTT. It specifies CASTRVDTEAFF.